This TCR beta chain emerged from a study of T cells in Graves' hyperthyroidism and ophthalmopathy. CDR1 and CDR2 from the germline V gene are SGHTA and FQGTGA. Trimming cost V 2 bases and J 7 bases, with 11 bases left between them. The CDR3 totals 13 residues. Amplification of TCR beta CDR3 regions was performed using RNA transcripts as template. With the HTBI primer set, the TCR CDR3 went through a first round of RT-PCR. TCRdb processed the multiplex PCR reads anew with MiXCR; each CDR3 protein has one entry. The repertoire holds 300,000 to 450,000 distinct CDR3 sequences, with approximately 15% as singletons. This clonotype has at least ten counts.

The chain links TRBV7-3 to TRBJ2-5; D call uncertain. The sequence came from a woman aged 25 to 39 with Graves' ophthalmopathy. The sequenced sample was blood. CDR3 sequence reads: CASSLDTRATQYF. CDR3 DNA: TGTGCCAGCAGCTTAGATACGCGCGCGACCCAGTACTTC.